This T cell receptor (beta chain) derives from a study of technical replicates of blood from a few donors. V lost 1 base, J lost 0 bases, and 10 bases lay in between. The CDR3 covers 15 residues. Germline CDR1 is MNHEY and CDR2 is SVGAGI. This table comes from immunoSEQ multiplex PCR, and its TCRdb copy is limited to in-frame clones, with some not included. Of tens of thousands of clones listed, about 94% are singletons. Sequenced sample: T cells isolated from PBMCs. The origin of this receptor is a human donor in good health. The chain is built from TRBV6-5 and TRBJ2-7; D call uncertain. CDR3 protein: CASSYWRGSSYEQYF. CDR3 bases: TGTGCCAGCAGTTACTGGCGCGGTAGCTCCTACGAGCAGTACTTC.